This T cell receptor beta chain was obtained from a study of OX40 agonist ivuxolimab in advanced cancers. Study-wide background: Head and neck, renal cell, melanoma or hepatocellular carcinoma were the cancers that dose-escalation patients had. Prior anti-PD-1, anti-PD-L1 or anti-CTLA-4 therapy did not bar entry, and more than 35% had some.

The study, taken as a whole, reports: Clones of CD4+ and CD8+ blood T cells grew by week 6 at doses of 0.1 to 3.0 mg/kg.

Patients who had autoimmune disease history or got systemic immunosuppression were left out. The protocol was immunoSEQ multiplex PCR, while the TCRdb copy is restricted to in-frame clones and leaves out a portion. In the table there are about 73,000 clones, 70% to 90% of which are singletons. Trimming removed 1 base at V and 10 bases at J, with 10 bases between. The CDR3 consists of 12 residues. Germline V gene sequence: CDR1 SEHNR, CDR2 FQNEAQ (reference sequence). Remarks on this clone: The antigen is not known.

The rearrangement uses TRBV7-9 and TRBJ1-1; D remains unclear. The TCR originated in an adult with an advanced solid tumor such as melanoma, head and neck, liver or kidney cancer. The sample was CD4+ or CD8+ T cells sorted from blood, taken in a trial of the OX40 agonist ivuxolimab. DNA for the CDR3: TGTGCCAGCAGCTTAGGGACCATGGGAGCTTTCTTT. Amino acid sequence: CASSLGTMGAFF.